This is a list of T cell receptor beta chains from one sample in a study of blood T cells in healthy people across ages. TCRdb ran MiXCR on the 5' RACE reads and lists one entry per CDR3 protein. Here the sample spans 550,000 to 800,000 distinct CDR3 sequences, about 34% being singletons. The source material was blood. The receptors originated from a woman of 80 years or more in good health. CDR3s include the opening cysteine and the closing phenylalanine or tryptophan. The order of the fields is D gene, V gene, J gene, clone size, CDR3 protein, CDR3 DNA. The D gene is left open where the match is weak. Rows give clone size only sometimes, using once, few, many, or a class for an expanded clone.

>NA|TRBV20-1|TRBJ2-7|many
CSARGVGTYEQYF
TGCAGTGCTAGAGGGGTGGGTACCTACGAGCAGTACTTC
>NA|TRBV19|TRBJ2-7|few
CASSTEPTYEQYF
TGTGCCAGTAGTACCGAGCCCACCTACGAGCAGTACTTC
>TRBD1|TRBV5-4|TRBJ1-4|NA
CASSWKTGANEKLFF
TGTGCCAGCAGCTGGAAGACAGGGGCTAATGAAAAACTGTTTTTT
>NA|TRBV7-2|TRBJ1-1|many
CASSLDGQAPNTEAFF
TGTGCCAGCAGCTTAGATGGTCAGGCCCCGAACACTGAAGCTTTCTTT
>TRBD2|TRBV3-1|TRBJ2-5|many
CASRGRGLAGGQTQYF
TGTGCCAGCAGGGGACGGGGACTAGCGGGGGGTCAGACCCAGTACTTC
>NA|TRBV29-1|TRBJ2-7|many
CSVEKAYEQYF
TGCAGCGTTGAGAAAGCCTACGAGCAGTACTTC
>NA|TRBV5-1|TRBJ1-4|few
CASSGLTDSGHDNEKLFF
TGCGCCAGCAGCGGGCTAACAGACTCGGGGCACGATAATGAAAAACTGTTTTTT
>NA|TRBV7-2|TRBJ1-5|NA
CARSPTGGNQPQHF
TGTGCCAGGAGCCCTACGGGAGGCAATCAGCCCCAGCATTTT
>NA|TRBV15|TRBJ2-5|many
CATSRNSKETQYF
TGTGCCACCAGCAGAAACAGTAAAGAGACCCAGTACTTC
>NA|TRBV14|TRBJ1-3|many
CASSPDTSGNTIYF
TGTGCCAGCAGCCCGGACACCTCAGGGAACACCATATATTTT
>NA|TRBV24-1|TRBJ2-1|once
CATSDSFNEQFF
TGTGCCACCAGTGATTCTTTCAATGAGCAGTTCTTC
>NA|TRBV7-2|TRBJ2-5|many
CASSLVAGAWETQYF
TGTGCCAGCAGCTTAGTGGCGGGGGCCTGGGAGACCCAGTACTTC
>TRBD2|TRBV5-5|TRBJ2-1|NA
CASSLVGTSGSKNEQFF
TGTGCCAGCAGCTTGGTTGGGACTAGCGGGAGTAAGAATGAGCAGTTCTTC
>TRBD1|TRBV6-5|TRBJ1-1|few
CASSRDRVLSEAFF
TGTGCCAGCAGTCGGGACAGGGTTTTGTCTGAAGCTTTCTTT
>NA|TRBV9|TRBJ2-7|NA
CASSVVQGGSEQYF
TGCGCCAGCAGCGTAGTTCAGGGCGGAAGTGAGCAGTACTTC
>TRBD2|TRBV5-6|TRBJ2-3|many
CASSQQGLAGETQYF
TGTGCCAGCAGCCAACAGGGACTAGCGGGGGAGACGCAGTATTTT
>NA|TRBV3-1|TRBJ2-3|many
CASSRQIPRVRVRGPDTQYF
TGTGCCAGCAGCCGCCAGATCCCCCGGGTCCGCGTAAGGGGCCCAGATACGCAGTATTTT
>NA|TRBV6-1|TRBJ2-7|few
CASSEWERDNEQYF
TGTGCCAGCAGTGAATGGGAGCGGGACAATGAGCAGTACTTC
>NA|TRBV3-1|TRBJ2-5|NA
CASSPMTGGHRKTQYF
TGTGCCAGCAGCCCCATGACGGGGGGACACCGAAAGACCCAGTACTTC
>TRBD1|TRBV20-1|TRBJ1-5|NA
CSAPPGTGGPKQPQHF
TGCAGTGCTCCCCCCGGGACAGGGGGACCAAAACAGCCCCAGCATTTT
>NA|TRBV6-1|TRBJ1-1|few
CASSFLGDRNTEAFF
TGTGCCAGCAGTTTCCTGGGGGATCGGAACACTGAAGCTTTCTTT
>TRBD2|TRBV4-2|TRBJ2-5|many
CASSQAQRGDQETQYF
TGTGCCAGCAGCCAAGCCCAGCGGGGGGACCAAGAGACCCAGTACTTC
>NA|TRBV18|TRBJ2-3|NA
CASSPGASSRTDTQYF
TGTGCCAGCTCACCCGGCGCTAGCAGCCGCACAGATACGCAGTATTTT
>NA|TRBV6-5|TRBJ1-1|many
CASSYRQENTEAFF
TGTGCCAGCAGTTACCGTCAGGAGAACACTGAAGCTTTCTTT
>NA|TRBV24-1|TRBJ2-5|many
CATSDLGGEGSQETQYF
TGTGCCACCAGTGATTTGGGGGGTGAGGGCTCGCAAGAGACCCAGTACTTC